A selection of T cell receptor beta chains follows, all from one sample in a study of early T cells in non-severe SARS-CoV-2 infection. A single record per CDR3 protein comes from TCRdb applying MiXCR to the 5' RACE reads. This table holds about 64,000 distinct CDR3 sequences, roughly 13% found once. The specimen comprised whole blood, sampled at baseline. Receptor source: an adult who was a healthcare worker with PCR-confirmed SARS-CoV-2 infection or an uninfected control (not recorded which). The CDR3 runs from the conserved cysteine through the conserved F or W. D genes are given only for firm matches. Only some rows state a clone size, as once, few, many or a class for expanded clones.

v_gene	d_gene	j_gene	abundance	CDR3aa	CDR3nt
TRBV9	TRBD2	TRBJ2-3	many	CASSGMTSGASTDTQYF	TGTGCCAGCAGCGGCATGACTAGCGGGGCTAGCACAGATACGCAGTATTTT
TRBV28	.	TRBJ2-2	few	CASSLGGANTGELFF	TGTGCCAGCAGTTTAGGGGGCGCGAACACCGGGGAGCTGTTTTTT
TRBV27	.	TRBJ2-5	.	CASSLVTDQETQYF	TGTGCCAGCAGTTTAGTAACAGATCAAGAGACCCAGTACTTC
TRBV5-1	.	TRBJ1-1	many	CASSLARAAAEAFF	TGCGCCAGCAGCTTGGCCCGCGCGGCGGCTGAAGCTTTCTTT
TRBV20-1	TRBD1	TRBJ2-7	many	CSAAFRTGEDEQYF	TGCAGTGCTGCTTTCAGGACAGGGGAGGACGAGCAGTACTTC
TRBV7-2	TRBD1	TRBJ2-7	.	CASSARPGGYEQYF	TGTGCCAGCAGCGCCCGCCCAGGGGGCTACGAGCAGTACTTC
TRBV12-3/TRBV12-4	TRBD2	TRBJ2-1	.	CASSQTSGLENEQFF	TGTGCCAGCAGTCAGACTAGCGGGCTAGAGAATGAGCAGTTCTTC
TRBV28	.	TRBJ1-5	.	CASSLWGTNQPQHF	TGTGCCAGCAGTTTATGGGGGACGAATCAGCCCCAGCATTTT
TRBV7-2	TRBD2	TRBJ2-1	.	CASSSSGSAYNEQFF	TGTGCCAGCAGCTCTAGCGGGAGTGCGTACAATGAGCAGTTCTTC
TRBV18	.	TRBJ2-2	few	CASSGTETSGELFF	TGTGCCAGCTCAGGGACCGAGACTTCCGGGGAGCTGTTTTTT
TRBV29-1	.	TRBJ2-3	few	CSVSPPGLYTDTQYF	TGCAGCGTATCCCCCCCCGGACTTTACACAGATACGCAGTATTTT
TRBV27	.	TRBJ2-7	.	CASSLTVQGYEQYF	TGTGCCAGCAGTCTTACCGTACAGGGCTACGAGCAGTACTTC
TRBV6-2/TRBV6-3	.	TRBJ1-5	many	CASSPGGLNQPQHF	TGTGCCAGCAGTCCCGGCGGGCTCAATCAGCCCCAGCATTTT
TRBV18	TRBD2	TRBJ2-1	few	CASSPPGTSQFF	TGTGCCAGCTCACCCCCCGGGACTAGCCAGTTCTTC
TRBV11-2	.	TRBJ2-4	.	CASSPTWGSGNIQYF	TGTGCCAGCAGTCCCACTTGGGGGTCGGGAAACATTCAGTACTTC
TRBV6-6	TRBD2	TRBJ2-1	few	CASNPSGSYNEQFF	TGTGCCAGCAACCCTAGCGGCTCCTACAATGAGCAGTTCTTC
TRBV5-1	TRBD1	TRBJ2-5	few	CASSTSAGGQETQYF	TGCGCCAGCAGCACTTCGGCAGGGGGTCAGGAGACCCAGTACTTC
TRBV12-5	.	TRBJ1-1	.	CASGLSKIEAFF	TGTGCTAGTGGTTTGTCGAAGATTGAAGCTTTCTTT
TRBV11-2	.	TRBJ2-1	few	CASSLGQGGNLNNEQFF	TGTGCCAGCAGCTTAGGGCAGGGGGGAAATTTGAACAATGAGCAGTTCTTC
TRBV28	.	TRBJ2-7	.	CASSFRLGYEQYF	TGTGCCAGCAGTTTCCGCCTAGGGTACGAGCAGTACTTC
TRBV5-1	.	TRBJ2-6	.	CASRAIQGSGANVLTF	TGCGCCAGCAGGGCGATACAGGGTTCTGGGGCCAACGTCCTGACTTTC
TRBV7-2	.	TRBJ2-2	.	CASSLAPERAVWLRELFF	TGTGCCAGCAGCTTAGCGCCCGAGCGCGCGGTTTGGTTGCGGGAGCTGTTTTTT
TRBV29-1	.	TRBJ1-1	few	CSVDFQSMNTEAFF	TGCAGCGTTGATTTCCAGTCCATGAACACTGAAGCTTTCTTT
TRBV25-1	TRBD1	TRBJ2-3	few	CASTQDRGQGDTQYF	TGTGCCAGCACCCAAGACAGGGGGCAAGGAGATACGCAGTATTTT
TRBV7-2	.	TRBJ2-2	.	CASSPRVVTGELFF	TGTGCCAGCAGTCCCAGGGTAGTCACCGGGGAGCTGTTTTTT
TRBV19	TRBD1	TRBJ1-2	.	CASSRTTDRADGYTF	TGTGCCAGTAGTAGAACGACGGACAGGGCCGACGGCTACACCTTC
TRBV18	TRBD2	TRBJ2-7	few	CASSLPGTSGYEQYF	TGTGCCAGCTCACTCCCTGGGACTAGCGGCTACGAGCAGTACTTC
TRBV4-1	TRBD1	TRBJ1-1	.	CASSQDGAGGLNTEAFF	TGCGCCAGCAGCCAAGATGGGGCAGGGGGGTTGAATACTGAAGCTTTCTTT
TRBV7-9	.	TRBJ1-1	few	CASSARDTREAFF	TGTGCCAGCAGCGCCCGGGACACTCGAGAAGCTTTCTTT
TRBV7-8	TRBD1	TRBJ1-1	.	CASSVRGQGYDTEAFF	TGTGCCAGCAGCGTAAGGGGACAGGGATATGACACTGAAGCTTTCTTT
TRBV6-6	.	TRBJ2-7	many	CASSDQGEGSYEQYF	TGTGCCAGCAGTGACCAGGGTGAAGGTTCCTACGAGCAGTACTTC
TRBV20-1	TRBD2	TRBJ2-1	few	CSATKETSETNEQFF	TGCAGTGCTACTAAGGAGACTAGCGAGACCAATGAGCAGTTCTTC
TRBV14	.	TRBJ2-3	few	CASSPIAWSTDTQYF	TGTGCCAGCAGTCCCATAGCGTGGAGCACAGATACGCAGTATTTT
TRBV12-3/TRBV12-4	.	TRBJ1-2	.	CASSSLRSGKGYGYTF	TGTGCCAGCAGTTCCCTCAGGTCAGGGAAGGGCTATGGCTACACCTTC
TRBV4-2	.	TRBJ2-7	many	CASSQGDSGYEQYF	TGTGCCAGCAGCCAAGGAGACTCGGGCTACGAGCAGTACTTC
TRBV11-2	.	TRBJ2-7	few	CASSLIHEQYF	TGTGCCAGCAGCTTAATCCACGAGCAGTACTTC
TRBV7-2	TRBD1	TRBJ2-7	many	CASSQRQGLYEQYF	TGTGCCAGCAGCCAACGACAGGGGTTATACGAGCAGTACTTC
TRBV7-9	.	TRBJ2-1	.	CASSLSSHEQFF	TGTGCCAGCAGCTTAAGTTCCCATGAGCAGTTCTTC
TRBV27	TRBD2	TRBJ2-1	few	CASSLTAGRYKEQFF	TGTGCCAGCAGTTTAACGGCCGGGAGGTATAAGGAGCAGTTCTTC
TRBV7-9	.	TRBJ2-1	many	CASSILAGRTYNEQFF	TGTGCCAGCAGCATATTGGCGGGTCGTACCTACAATGAGCAGTTCTTC
TRBV20-1	.	TRBJ1-1	many	CSARGFSHSGTNTEAFF	TGCAGTGCTAGAGGCTTCTCCCACTCCGGGACCAACACTGAAGCTTTCTTT
TRBV20-1	.	TRBJ2-2	few	CSARKAGGAGELFF	TGCAGTGCTAGAAAGGCAGGGGGGGCCGGGGAGCTGTTTTTT
TRBV5-4	.	TRBJ2-7	.	CASSNPDRDYEQYF	TGTGCCAGCAGCAACCCAGACCGGGACTACGAGCAGTACTTC
TRBV20-1	.	TRBJ1-5	.	CSARDGVWRNQPQHF	TGCAGTGCTAGAGATGGAGTCTGGAGGAATCAGCCCCAGCATTTT
TRBV7-9	TRBD2	TRBJ2-1	.	CASSSRSETSGRTYNEQFF	TGTGCCAGCAGCTCGCGCTCCGAGACTAGCGGGAGGACCTACAATGAGCAGTTCTTC
TRBV7-9	TRBD2	TRBJ2-5	few	CASSLESASGRTKTQYF	TGTGCCAGCAGCTTAGAGTCCGCTAGCGGGAGGACAAAGACCCAGTACTTC
TRBV2	.	TRBJ1-1	.	CASKGQLNTEAFF	TGTGCCAGCAAAGGACAACTAAACACTGAAGCTTTCTTT
TRBV7-9	TRBD2	TRBJ2-3	few	CASSLARLAGDTDTQYF	TGTGCCAGCAGCTTAGCGCGGCTAGCGGGGGACACAGATACGCAGTATTTT
TRBV28	.	TRBJ2-4	.	CASSMGGNIQYF	TGTGCCAGCTCCATGGGGGGAAACATTCAGTACTTC
TRBV9	.	TRBJ2-5	many	CASSAWSVPIETQYF	TGTGCCAGCAGCGCGTGGTCAGTGCCAATTGAGACCCAGTACTTC
TRBV5-4	.	TRBJ2-3	few	CASSLGGGHWDTQYF	TGTGCCAGCAGCTTGGGCGGGGGACATTGGGATACGCAGTATTTT
TRBV29-1	.	TRBJ1-1	.	CSVEPYRFGRGEAFF	TGCAGCGTTGAACCCTACAGGTTTGGGCGGGGTGAAGCTTTCTTT
TRBV28	TRBD2	TRBJ2-3	.	CASSFSTSGGPSTDTQYF	TGTGCCAGCAGTTTTTCGACTAGCGGGGGACCTAGCACAGATACGCAGTATTTT
TRBV11-2	TRBD1	TRBJ2-1	few	CASSLGQGTTYNEQFF	TGTGCCAGCAGCCTTGGACAGGGAACCACCTACAATGAGCAGTTCTTC
TRBV12-3/TRBV12-4	TRBD1	TRBJ2-5	many	CASRPTGGRQETQYF	TGTGCCAGCAGGCCCACAGGGGGACGACAAGAGACCCAGTACTTC
TRBV12-3/TRBV12-4	.	TRBJ2-7	.	CASSLWGSGSYEQYF	TGTGCCAGCAGTTTATGGGGTTCGGGGTCCTACGAGCAGTACTTC
TRBV20-1	TRBD2	TRBJ2-1	.	CSARPGTRLNNDQFF	TGCAGTGCACGTCCCGGGACTAGGCTGAACAATGATCAGTTCTTC